This T cell receptor (beta chain) was sequenced for a study of Ad26.COV2.S vaccination and SARS-CoV-2 variants. With V trimmed by 3 bases and J by 7 bases, 5 bases remained unmatched. Germline-derived CDR1 and CDR2 are MNHNY and SVGAGI (reference sequence). The CDR3 is 14 residues long. Sequencing used immunoSEQ multiplex PCR; TCRdb keeps in-frame clones, though not all of them. Of 300,000 to 500,000 clones in the sample, about nine tenths were seen once. The sample's treatment: around 19 received Ad26.COV2.S at low or high dose, single or two shots; 5 received placebo; per-sample allocation not given. Each sample was drawn 63 days after the first injection (of vaccine or placebo).

The sequencing here drew on peripheral blood, taken in a trial of Ad26.COV2.S vaccine versus placebo. The sequence came from a person aged 18 to 59 who received the Ad26.COV2.S COVID-19 vaccine or a placebo. The V call is TRBV6-6, the J call TRBJ1-4; TRBD1 matches at 7 bases. CDR3 in DNA: TGTGCCAGCAGTTATCAGGGGGAGGGTGAAAAACTGTTTTTT. Protein product: CASSYQGEGEKLFF.